The table lists the clone carrying this T cell receptor (beta chain) with a few counts. Its antigen is not identified. Since all of the isolated RNA was reverse transcribed, expressed TCRB transcripts were what got sequenced. Several million reads were obtained on average from naive, central memory and regulatory T cell samples. Data came from immunoSEQ multiplex PCR; TCRdb stores just in-frame clones and leaves some out. The sample lists a few hundred thousand clones, approximately 15% occurring once. The data derive from a study of beta chain features in type 1 diabetes. Study outcomes and limitations: There was a moderate but significant shortening of TCRB CDR3s in all four CD4+ subsets of Type 1 diabetes patients. In the patient group, naive, central memory and Treg TCRB repertoires seemed more alike than in the healthy donor group.

The length of the CDR3 is 13 residues. The V gene's germline CDR1 is SGDLS and CDR2 YYNGEE. Trimming removed 3 bases from V and 4 bases from J; junction bases left unmatched: 0. The TCR originated in a woman under 30 with type 1 diabetes. Input material: naive CD4+ T cells from blood. The chain links TRBV9 to TRBJ1-5; 8 nucleotides line up with TRBD1. The CDR3, as DNA: TGTGCCAGCAGCGGACAGGGGAATCAGCCCCAGCATTTT. Its protein product is CASSGQGNQPQHF.